A selection of T cell receptor beta chains follows, all from one sample in a study of vaccination effects on CD4 cells after COVID-19. Which antigens these TCRs recognize remains unknown. Assay used: immunoSEQ multiplex PCR; TCRdb lists only in-frame clones, some missing. Among 70,000 or so clones listed, 73% were seen once. This sample comprised CD4+ T cells from PBMCs cultured without peptide, obtained after COVID-19 vaccination. These receptor sequences come from a human donor who received a COVID-19 vaccine. Each CDR3 is given with its conserved first and last residue. The D gene is left open where the match is weak. Clone size, where shown, is once, few, many, or a class for clones that have expanded.

V gene	J gene	clone size	D gene	CDR3 DNA	CDR3 protein
TRBV7-9	TRBJ1-1	.	.	TGTGCCAGCAGCTTAGGCCCCGCAGACATTTTGAACACTGAAGCTTTCTTT	CASSLGPADILNTEAFF
TRBV14	TRBJ2-3	few	.	TGTGCCAGCAGCCCCATATCGGGACGGTCAGATACGCAGTATTTT	CASSPISGRSDTQYF
TRBV5-1	TRBJ2-5	.	.	TGCGCCAGCAGCTTGGCGCAGGGGCAAGAGACCCAGTACTTC	CASSLAQGQETQYF
TRBV28	TRBJ2-1	.	.	TGTGCCAGCAGTTTATGGCACGAGCAGTTCTTC	CASSLWHEQFF
TRBV7-2	TRBJ2-5	.	.	TGTGCCAGCAGCGCGCGGAGACAGCAAGAGACCCAGTACTTC	CASSARRQQETQYF
TRBV19	TRBJ1-2	.	.	TGTGCCAGTAACCGGGAAGGATACTATGGCTACACCTTC	CASNREGYYGYTF
TRBV2	TRBJ1-6	.	.	TGTGCCAGCAGGAGTCGGATCGGGGCCTCGGGGTCACCCCTCCACTTT	CASRSRIGASGSPLHF
TRBV29-1	TRBJ1-1	.	.	TGCAGCGTTGGGAGAATGAACACTGAAGCTTTCTTT	CSVGRMNTEAFF
TRBV19	TRBJ1-5	few	.	TGTGCCAGTAGTATCCCCGGGGATAGCAATCAGCCCCAGCATTTT	CASSIPGDSNQPQHF
TRBV7-3	TRBJ1-6	.	.	TGTGCCAGCAGCTCACAAGAAAATTCACCCCTCCACTTT	CASSSQENSPLHF
TRBV30	TRBJ1-4	once	TRBD1	TGTGCCTGGACCCTACAGGGGGCTAATGAAAAACTGTTTTTT	CAWTLQGANEKLFF
TRBV10-3	TRBJ1-1	.	.	TGTGCCATCAGTGAGTACGGGGGAACGAACACTGAAGCTTTCTTT	CAISEYGGTNTEAFF
TRBV21-1	TRBJ1-1	.	.	TGTGCCAGCAGAGACCGCCCCCGGGGGACTGAAGCTTTCTTT	CASRDRPRGTEAFF
TRBV5-6	TRBJ1-2	.	TRBD1	TGTGCCAGCAGCGCGACCGGCAGGGGGCATCTTGGCTATGGCTACACCTTC	CASSATGRGHLGYGYTF
TRBV15	TRBJ1-2	.	TRBD1	TGTGCCACCAGCAGAGTTTCCCAGGGGGCGAATGGCTACACCTTC	CATSRVSQGANGYTF
TRBV30	TRBJ2-3	.	.	TGTGCCTGGACCCCTAGTCGGGGGACAGATACGCAGTATTTT	CAWTPSRGTDTQYF
TRBV4-1	TRBJ2-5	.	.	TGCGCCAGCAGCCAAGATGGAGCAGGGTGGGAGACCCAGTACTTC	CASSQDGAGWETQYF
TRBV7-7	TRBJ2-2	.	.	TGTGCCAGCAGCTTAGCGGCATCCGGGGAGCTGTTTTTT	CASSLAASGELFF
TRBV7-3	TRBJ1-2	few	.	TGTGCCAGCAGCTCGGGACCGGCCACATCTGGCTACACCTTC	CASSSGPATSGYTF
TRBV12-5	TRBJ2-5	.	TRBD2	TGTGCTAGTGGCCAGGGGACTAGCGGGGGACAAGAGACCCAGTACTTC	CASGQGTSGGQETQYF
TRBV5-1	TRBJ2-2	.	TRBD1	TGCGCCAGCACAGAGGGGGCTAACACCGGGGAGCTGTTTTTT	CASTEGANTGELFF
TRBV6-5	TRBJ1-1	.	.	TGTGCCAGCAGCTCCGAATTTAACACTGAAGCTTTCTTT	CASSSEFNTEAFF
TRBV19	TRBJ2-5	.	.	TGTGCCAGTAGTATTATCGGGACTGTCACCCAAGAGACCCAGTACTTC	CASSIIGTVTQETQYF
TRBV6-5	TRBJ1-1	few	.	TGTGCCAGCAGGAAGACAGGGAACACTGAAGCTTTCTTT	CASRKTGNTEAFF
TRBV3-1/TRBV3-2	TRBJ1-3	few	.	TGTGCCAGCAGCCCCTTACCTGGAAACACCATATATTTT	CASSPLPGNTIYF
TRBV5-1	TRBJ2-3	.	TRBD2	TGCGCCAGCAGCTTGCTGACTAGCGGAAACACAGATACGCAGTATTTT	CASSLLTSGNTDTQYF
TRBV3-1/TRBV3-2	TRBJ2-1	.	.	TGTGCCAGCAGCCAAGACCCCAATGAGCAGTTCTTC	CASSQDPNEQFF
TRBV6-2/TRBV6-3	TRBJ2-3	.	TRBD1	TGTGCCAGCAGTCTCCAACTTTTGACAGGGGGGTACACAGATACGCAGTATTTT	CASSLQLLTGGYTDTQYF
TRBV7-9	TRBJ1-3	few	.	TGTGCCAGCAGCTTCTTAGGGGACACCATATATTTT	CASSFLGDTIYF
TRBV9	TRBJ2-2	.	.	TGTGCCAGCAGCGTAGCGGGGAAGGCCGTGTCCGGGGAGCTGTTTTTT	CASSVAGKAVSGELFF
TRBV2	TRBJ2-5	.	TRBD2	TGTGCCAGCAGTCCCCACAGGACTAGCGGGGGTATCGGGGAGACCCAGTACTTC	CASSPHRTSGGIGETQYF
TRBV19	TRBJ1-2	.	.	TGTGCCAGTAGTATACGGACACCTGATGGCTACACCTTC	CASSIRTPDGYTF
TRBV24-1	TRBJ2-2	few	TRBD1	TGTGCCACCAGTACAGGCAGGGGGCCGAACACCGGGGAGCTGTTTTTT	CATSTGRGPNTGELFF
TRBV18	TRBJ2-2	.	TRBD1	TGTGCCAGCTCACTCGGGGACAGGGCGACCGGGGAGCTGTTTTTT	CASSLGDRATGELFF
TRBV19	TRBJ1-4	.	.	TGTGCCAGTCGGACAAGAACTAATGAAAAACTGTTTTTT	CASRTRTNEKLFF
TRBV7-2	TRBJ2-1	.	.	TGTGCCAGCAGCTTCTACAATGAGCAGTTCTTC	CASSFYNEQFF
TRBV12-3/TRBV12-4	TRBJ1-2	.	.	TGTGCCAGCAGTTCGTACGCTAACTATGGCTACACCTTC	CASSSYANYGYTF
TRBV6-2/TRBV6-3	TRBJ2-3	.	.	TGTGCCAGCAGTGACGGGGGCACAGATACGCAGTATTTT	CASSDGGTDTQYF
TRBV3-1/TRBV3-2	TRBJ2-3	.	TRBD2	TGTGCCAGCAACCGCGGGGGGGCGAGCACAGATACGCAGTATTTT	CASNRGGASTDTQYF
TRBV4-1	TRBJ1-5	few	.	TGCGCCAGCAGCCAAGACCCCAGGGGAGGTCAGCCCCAGCATTTT	CASSQDPRGGQPQHF
TRBV12-5	TRBJ1-2	.	TRBD1	TGTGCTAGTGCATTAGGGACAGGGCGAAATTACTATGGCTACACCTTC	CASALGTGRNYYGYTF
TRBV4-2	TRBJ2-2	few	.	TGTGCCACCCAACGTAACAGGGATGGCGGGGAGCTGTTTTTT	CATQRNRDGGELFF
TRBV7-2	TRBJ1-1	.	.	TGTGCCAGCAGCTTAGACGCAGTTCGAACTGAAGCTTTCTTT	CASSLDAVRTEAFF
TRBV7-2	TRBJ1-5	few	.	TGTGCCAGCAGCCACCATGGGAGCAATCAGCCCCAGCATTTT	CASSHHGSNQPQHF
TRBV2	TRBJ1-5	.	.	TGTGCCAGCAGCCAAGCCGCACAGGGAATTCAGCCCCAGCATTTT	CASSQAAQGIQPQHF
TRBV28	TRBJ1-5	.	.	TGTGCCAGCAGTTTGGAGGGGAAGCCCCAGCATTTT	CASSLEGKPQHF
TRBV15	TRBJ1-4	.	.	TGTGCCACCAGCAGAGTGGGTAGTGGGGAAAAACTGTTTTTT	CATSRVGSGEKLFF
TRBV5-5	TRBJ2-5	.	TRBD2	TGTGCCAGCAGCGTCGGGGGGGGCGAGGAGACCCAGTACTTC	CASSVGGGEETQYF
TRBV5-1	TRBJ1-4	.	.	TGCGCCAGCAGCTTGCTTCGTCCAGGAACTAATGAAAAACTGTTTTTT	CASSLLRPGTNEKLFF
TRBV5-1	TRBJ1-1	.	.	TGCGCCAGCAGCTCACAGGGAATTAACACTGAAGCTTTCTTT	CASSSQGINTEAFF